This TCR beta chain stems from a study of post-analysis software for immune sequencing data. Overall study context: Clinical courses comprised relapsing-remitting, secondary progressive and progressive-relapsing multiple sclerosis.

This CDR3 region has 13 residues. The germline gives CDR1 MGHRA, CDR2 YSYEKL. V lost 5 bases, J lost 8 bases, and 4 bases stayed unmatched. This clonotype appeared a few times. What it binds is not known. Study-wide findings and caveats: Samples made in the same batch grouped tightly together by F measure. Normalized Chao1 diversity was significantly reduced in patients versus controls. TRBV5-6, TRBV5-1 and TRBV20-1 belonged to a set of roughly 5 TRBV segments that were more frequent in patients than controls.

Sequencing libraries made from TCR beta cDNA carried unique molecular identifiers. TCRdb recomputed calls from the PCR reads with MiXCR, one row per CDR3 protein. Found here are about 820,000 distinct CDR3 sequences, roughly 50% of them singletons; the top ten hold 4.6%. This sequence originates from a girl between 10 and 17 years old with multiple sclerosis. This sequence joins TRBV4-1 and TRBJ2-1; 9 bases match TRBD1. Sequenced sample: blood. CDR3 sequence reads: CASSVDRGDEQFF. The CDR3 DNA follows: TGCGCCAGCAGCGTGGACAGGGGAGATGAGCAGTTCTTC.